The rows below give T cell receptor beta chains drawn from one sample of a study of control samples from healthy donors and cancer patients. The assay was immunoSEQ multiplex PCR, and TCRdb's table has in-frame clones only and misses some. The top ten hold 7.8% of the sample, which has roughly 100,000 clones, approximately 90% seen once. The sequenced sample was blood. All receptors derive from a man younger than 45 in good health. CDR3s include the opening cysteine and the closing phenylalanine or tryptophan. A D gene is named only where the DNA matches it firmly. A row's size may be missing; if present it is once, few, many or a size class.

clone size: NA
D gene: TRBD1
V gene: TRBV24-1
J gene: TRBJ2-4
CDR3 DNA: TGTGCCACCAGTGATTTGCGGGACAGGGGGCCAAACATTCAGTACTTC
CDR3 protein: CATSDLRDRGPNIQYF

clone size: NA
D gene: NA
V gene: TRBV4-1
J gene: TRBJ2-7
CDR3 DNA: TGCGCCAGCAGCCATGACCCCGGCCAGTCCTACGAGCAGTACTTC
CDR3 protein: CASSHDPGQSYEQYF

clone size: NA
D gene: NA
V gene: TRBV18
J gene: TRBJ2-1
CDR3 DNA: TGTGCCAGCTCACCAGCTCTAACAGTAATTGAGCAGTTCTTC
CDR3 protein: CASSPALTVIEQFF

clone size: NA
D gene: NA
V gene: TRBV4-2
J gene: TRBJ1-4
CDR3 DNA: TGTGCCAGCAGCCAAGAGTTGACGCGCAGGTCTAATGAAAAACTGTTTTTT
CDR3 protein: CASSQELTRRSNEKLFF

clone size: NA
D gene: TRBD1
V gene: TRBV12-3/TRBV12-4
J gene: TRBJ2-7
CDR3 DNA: TGTGCCAGCAGTTTAGAGACAGGGAACGAGCAGTACTTC
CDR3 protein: CASSLETGNEQYF

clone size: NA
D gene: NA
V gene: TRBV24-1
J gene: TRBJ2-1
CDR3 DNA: TGTGCCACCAGTGATTTGCAGGGGGGATTTAGACTTGATGAGCAGTTCTTC
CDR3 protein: CATSDLQGGFRLDEQFF

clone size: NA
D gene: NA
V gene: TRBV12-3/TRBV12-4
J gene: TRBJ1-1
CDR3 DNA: TGTGCCAGCAGATTTCCTAACACTGAAGCTTTCTTT
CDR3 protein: CASRFPNTEAFF

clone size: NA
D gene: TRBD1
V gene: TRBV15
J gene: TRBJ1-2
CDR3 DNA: TGTGCCACCAGCAGAGATCAAGGGACAGGGTCCTATGGCTACACCTTC
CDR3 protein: CATSRDQGTGSYGYTF

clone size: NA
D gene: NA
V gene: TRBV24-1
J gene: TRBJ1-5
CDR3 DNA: TGTGCCACCAGTGTCAGGGAGAACAATCAGCCCCAGCATTTT
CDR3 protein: CATSVRENNQPQHF

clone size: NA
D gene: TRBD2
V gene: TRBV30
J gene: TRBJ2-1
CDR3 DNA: TGTGCCTGGAGTGTATTGTCGGGAGGAGCCTACAATGAGCAGTTCTTC
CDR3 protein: CAWSVLSGGAYNEQFF

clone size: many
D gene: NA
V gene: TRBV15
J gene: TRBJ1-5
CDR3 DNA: TGTGCCACCAGCAGAGATCAGAAGGAGCAGCCCCAGCATTTT
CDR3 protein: CATSRDQKEQPQHF